This entry is about one TCR beta chain. Its antigen is undetermined. TCRdb analysed the 5' RACE reads with MiXCR anew, one entry per CDR3 protein. The sample lists over 600,000 distinct CDR3 sequences, under 20% seen once, with around 19% in the top ten. The source of the sample is a study of CD8 T cells in ankylosing spondylitis. This CDR3 contains 15 residues. The V end lost 4 bases, the J end lost 4 bases, and 17 bases lay between the germline ends. Germline loops: CDR1 SGHRS, CDR2 YFSETQ. Notes on the study in general: Researchers report that disease-linked clones proved CD8+ and relatively rare in peripheral blood. Ankylosing spondylitis blood appeared to carry a characteristic TCR beta motif of roughly eight highly homologous variants. In ankylosing spondylitis patients, matched synovial fluid reportedly showed significant enrichment of disease-linked clones.

The sequence came from a male donor with ankylosing spondylitis. The J gene is TRBJ1-2, the V gene TRBV5-1; no clear D gene. The sample was blood, either unsorted or a sorted T cell fraction (not recorded which). This CDR3 is CASSPGPTDIYGYTF. The CDR3 nucleotides are TGCGCCAGCAGCCCCGGACCGACGGATATCTATGGCTACACCTTC. The entire variable domain, with the rest obtained from reference TRBV5-1 and TRBJ1-2, is as follows: KAGVTQTPRYLIKTRGQQVTLSCSPISGHRSVSWYQQTPGQGLQFLFEYFSETQRNKGNFPGRFSGRQFSNSRSEMNVSTLELGDSALYLCASSPGPTDIYGYTFGSGTRLTVV.